The 25 T cell receptor beta chains below were found in one sample sequenced in a study of T-cell memory formation after mild COVID-19. A single record per CDR3 protein comes from TCRdb applying MiXCR to the 5' RACE reads. Altogether about 350,000 distinct CDR3 sequences are present, around 28% being singletons, with the ten largest covering approximately 13%. Material: PBMCs or a T cell subset sorted from them (not recorded which). These receptors came from an adult woman who had mild COVID-19 (a few samples of this study predate the infection). Cell type and time point are not known.

The gene calls are TRBV4-2 and TRBJ2-1; D possibly corresponds to TRBD2 (6 bases). With 0 bases removed from V and 6 bases from J, the gap between germline ends came to 12 bases. This CDR3 contains 15 residues. Germline values: CDR1 LGHNA, CDR2 YNFKEQ. CDR3 in amino acids: CASSQDREGGNEQFF. CDR3 nucleotides: TGTGCCAGCAGCCAAGATAGAGAGGGAGGCAATGAGCAGTTCTTC.

This clonotype has ten or more counts. The V and J genes are TRBV20-1 and TRBJ2-7; D may match TRBD1 or TRBD2 (6 bases each). Germline assignment: CDR1 DFQATT and CDR2 SNEGSKA (reference sequence). Between the trimmed V and J ends, which lost 2 bases and 3 bases, there was a span of 14 bases. This CDR3 region has 14 residues. The CDR3 sequence: CSARSQEGGYEQYF. In DNA form, the CDR3 reads TGCAGTGCTAGAAGTCAAGAGGGGGGCTACGAGCAGTACTTC.

The chain recombines TRBV10-3 with TRBJ2-4; 9 positions match TRBD1. Germline CDR1 ENHRY, CDR2 SYGVKD. This CDR3 has 15 amino acids. Trimming at V came to 6 bases and at J to 7 bases, leaving 10 bases not matched to a gene. The DNA for the CDR3 is TGTGCCATCAGGGCAGGGACAGGGTCGCGGAACATTCAGTACTTC. Translation: CAIRAGTGSRNIQYF.

The CDR3 here is CASSSWTANPYNEQFF. Written as DNA, the CDR3 is TGTGCCAGCAGTAGCTGGACAGCAAACCCCTACAATGAGCAGTTCTTC. The chain links TRBV27 to TRBJ2-1; D might be TRBD1 (6 bases). Trimming shortened V by 5 bases and J by 2 bases, and 16 bases separated the two germline ends. Germline-derived CDR1 and CDR2 are MNHEY and SMNVEV (reference sequence). This CDR3 comprises 16 residues.

The V call is TRBV30, the J call TRBJ2-1, with TRBD2 matching over 8 bases. V lost 4 bases and J lost 6; bases outside the gene matches: 5. CDR1 is GTSNPN and CDR2 is SVGIG in the germline V gene (reference sequence). The length of the CDR3 is 13 residues. The CDR3 region has the DNA TGTGCCTGGACAGTCGGGAGGGCCAATGAGCAGTTCTTC. Amino acids: CAWTVGRANEQFF.

The table lists this clonotype with a few counts. The chain recombines TRBV5-1 with TRBJ2-1; 12 bases are a match to TRBD1. Germline V gene data show CDR1 as SGHRS and CDR2 as YFSETQ. V shed 3 bases and J 7 bases; nucleotides not matched to a gene: 5. This CDR3 spans 15 amino acids. The CDR3 DNA reads as TGCGCCAGCAGCTCCCGGGACAGGGGGCGTAATGAGCAGTTCTTC. It is translated as CASSSRDRGRNEQFF.

The chain carries TRBV11-3 and TRBJ2-7; TRBD2 matches at 9 bases. V shed 0 bases, J shed 1 base, and the junction held 10 bases outside the gene matches. Germline assignment: CDR1 SGHNT and CDR2 YENEEA. The CDR3 consists of 18 residues. CDR3 nucleotide sequence: TGTGCCAGCAGCTTAGACCGTCCCGTACTAGCGGGTTCCTACGAGCAGTACTTC. It yields the protein CASSLDRPVLAGSYEQYF.

The rearrangement joins TRBV12-3 or TRBV12-4 to TRBJ2-7; a possible D gene is TRBD1 (6 bases). The CDR3 has 12 amino acids. Trimming cost V 2 bases and J 6 bases, with 8 bases left between them. As DNA, the CDR3 is TGTGCCAGCAGTTTATCCAGGGGCGAGCAGTACTTC. This encodes CASSLSRGEQYF.

This clonotype was picked up a small number of times. The V gene is TRBV5-1, the J gene TRBJ1-5; D not certain. The CDR3 covers 11 residues. The germline V and J ends were trimmed by 4 bases and 9 bases, with 8 bases remaining between them. Germline loops: CDR1 SGHRS, CDR2 YFSETQ. CDR3 loop: CASSPCGPQHF. In DNA, the CDR3 is TGCGCCAGCAGCCCCTGTGGGCCCCAGCATTTT.

The chain combines TRBV19 with TRBJ2-1; D ambiguous. The V and J ends lost 0 bases and 6 bases respectively, with 12 bases between them. Germline V lookup: CDR1 LNHDA, CDR2 SQIVND (reference sequence). This CDR3 comprises 15 residues. The CDR3 DNA reads as TGTGCCAGTAGTATAGAGGGTGGTCCGCGCAATGAGCAGTTCTTC. It yields the protein CASSIEGGPRNEQFF.

The chain is built from TRBV10-3 and TRBJ2-7; 13 bases are shared with TRBD2. The CDR3 is 17 amino acids. Germline V gives CDR1 ENHRY, CDR2 SYGVKD. The V and J ends lost 6 bases and 7 bases, in that order; junction bases with no gene match: 15. CDR3 DNA sequence: TGTGCCATCAGCGACGGGTCCCTGGGACTAGCGGGGAATGAGCAGTACTTC. It encodes CAISDGSLGLAGNEQYF.

Only a few counts were recorded for this clonotype. The V gene is TRBV6-2 or TRBV6-3, the J gene TRBJ2-3; D may correspond to TRBD1 or TRBD2 (5 bases each). V was trimmed by 5 bases and J by 1 base, leaving 16 bases between them. CDR3 length: 16 residues. Germline lookup yields CDR1 MNHEY and CDR2 SVGEGT. The CDR3: CASSTGTAGRTDTQYF. Written as DNA, the CDR3 is TGTGCCAGCAGTACCGGGACGGCGGGCCGCACAGATACGCAGTATTTT.

The V and J genes are TRBV7-9 and TRBJ1-1; possible D gene TRBD1, 6 bases. This CDR3 has 16 amino acids. V was cut by 7 bases and J by 4 bases, with 22 bases left in between. Germline V gives CDR1 SEHNR, CDR2 FQNEAQ (reference sequence). The CDR3 sequence is CASTSSTGIPATEAFF. The DNA for the CDR3 is TGTGCCAGCACCTCCTCTACAGGGATCCCGGCCACTGAAGCTTTCTTT.

J is TRBJ2-7 and V is TRBV10-3, with D possibly matching TRBD2 (6 bases). The CDR3 is 15 residues long. Trimming cost V 4 bases and J 2 bases, with 15 bases left between them. Germline V gene data show CDR1 as ENHRY and CDR2 as SYGVKD. The CDR3: CAISGSLASTYEQYF. In nucleotides, the CDR3 is TGTGCCATCAGTGGTAGTCTAGCGTCCACCTACGAGCAGTACTTC.

This clonotype was detected many times. The V call is TRBV20-1, the J call TRBJ2-3, with 9 bases fitting TRBD2. Trimming cost V 0 bases and J 6 bases; bases outside gene matches: 4. Germline CDR1 reads DFQATT; CDR2 reads SNEGSKA (reference sequence). This CDR3 comprises 14 residues. The DNA of the CDR3 is TGCAGTGCTAGAGATCCTGCGGGGGGGGATACGCAGTATTTT. Protein sequence: CSARDPAGGDTQYF.

The CDR3 sequence is CASSLVGYGDRGTGAFF. DNA for the CDR3: TGTGCCAGCAGCTTAGTTGGATATGGGGACAGGGGGACGGGGGCTTTCTTT. The V call is TRBV7-9, the J call TRBJ1-1; the match to TRBD1 covers 11 bases. The CDR3 is made up of 17 amino acids. Germline CDR1 and CDR2: SEHNR and FQNEAQ (reference sequence). V gave up 1 base and J gave up 11 bases; unmatched junction bases: 15.

This clonotype showed up just a few times. The chain recombines TRBV2 with TRBJ1-5; D perhaps matches TRBD1 (6 bases). The CDR3 is made up of 15 amino acids. Germline V lookup: CDR1 SNHLY, CDR2 FYNNEI. Trimming stripped 5 bases from V and 0 bases from J, with 11 bases between. The CDR3 coding sequence is TGTGCCAGCAGTACCGGACAGCCTAGCAATCAGCCCCAGCATTTT. This sequence encodes CASSTGQPSNQPQHF.

CDR3 residues: CASIPPGGLNTEAFF. DNA of the CDR3: TGTGCCAGCATCCCGCCGGGGGGCTTGAACACTGAAGCTTTCTTT. The chain couples TRBV11-1 to TRBJ1-1, with D possibly TRBD1 on 6 matching bases. The germline V and J ends were trimmed by 7 bases and 0 bases, with 15 bases remaining between them. The germline gives CDR1 SGHAT, CDR2 FQDESV (reference sequence). This CDR3 has 15 residues.

V gene TRBV28 combines with J gene TRBJ1-2, with D hard to call. The CDR3 contains 17 residues. Trimming shortened V by 6 bases and J by 5 bases, and 25 bases separated the two germline ends. Germline-derived CDR1 and CDR2 are MDHEN and SYDVKM. In nucleotides, the CDR3 is TGTGCCAGCAGGCGCCAAATAGATAGCTCATTTGATTATGGCTACACCTTC. Protein product: CASRRQIDSSFDYGYTF.

This clonotype was seen a handful of times. This sequence joins TRBV6-5 and TRBJ2-3, with 8 bases matching TRBD1. Germline assignment: CDR1 MNHEY and CDR2 SVGAGI. CDR3 length equals 15 residues. Germline trimming cut 6 bases from V and 4 bases from J; bases unmatched to any gene: 9. The CDR3 region has the DNA TGTGCCAGCAGAATGCTGCGGACAGGGTCAGATACGCAGTATTTT. The encoded protein is CASRMLRTGSDTQYF.

This sequence joins TRBV6-6 and TRBJ1-6; TRBD1 is a possible D gene (5 bases). V dropped 3 bases and J dropped 10 bases, with 10 bases sitting between them. Looked up from germline, CDR1 is MNHNY and CDR2 is SVGAGI (reference sequence). The CDR3 spans 13 residues. CDR3 region: CASSYDRNSPLHF. The CDR3 DNA is TGTGCCAGCAGTTATGACAGAAACTCACCCCTCCACTTT.

This clonotype has at least ten counts. CDR3 in amino acids: CASSYDMNTEAFF. In nucleotides, the CDR3 is TGCGCCAGCAGCTATGACATGAACACTGAAGCTTTCTTT. The chain combines TRBV4-1 with TRBJ1-1; D gene uncertain. The CDR3 covers 13 residues. Trimming pared 5 bases from V and 0 bases from J, leaving 7 bases between. CDR1 is MGHRA and CDR2 is YSYEKL in the germline V gene.

The chain joins TRBV3-1 to TRBJ2-7, with TRBD1 matching over 10 bases. This CDR3 has 12 amino acids. J was trimmed by 7 bases and V by 6 bases; bases with no gene match: 3. The germline gives CDR1 LGHDT, CDR2 YNNKEL (reference sequence). The CDR3 region has the DNA TGTGCCAGCAGTGACAGGGGGCTTGAGCAGTACTTC. It is translated as CASSDRGLEQYF.

This chain connects TRBV19 to TRBJ2-7, with 10 bases identical to TRBD1. J gave up 2 bases and V 5 bases, and 6 bases lay outside the gene matches. Germline CDR1 is LNHDA and CDR2 is SQIVND (reference sequence). The CDR3 extends over 15 amino acids. CDR3 sequence (DNA): TGTGCCAGTAGTGGTTCCGGGACAGGGGCCTACGAGCAGTACTTC. This translates into CASSGSGTGAYEQYF.

The table lists this clonotype with many counts. The CDR3 sequence is CASSEGGSQYF. The CDR3 DNA follows: TGTGCCAGCAGTGAAGGTGGTTCCCAGTACTTC. The chain combines TRBV25-1 with TRBJ2-5; D is unclear. This CDR3 is 11 amino acids long. Between the trimmed V and J ends, which lost 2 bases and 9 bases, there was a span of 7 bases. Germline CDR1 reads MGHDK; CDR2 reads SYGVNS.